This T cell receptor (beta chain) was recovered during a study of chemoradiotherapy in HPV16-positive cancers. The CDR3 has 13 residues. Trimming at V came to 6 bases and at J to 6 bases, leaving 3 bases not matched to a gene. CDR1 and CDR2 (germline): SEHNR, FQNEAQ (reference sequence). The table came from immunoSEQ multiplex PCR; TCRdb's copy has only in-frame clones and leaves some out. The sample has more than 20,000 clones; about 90% are singletons. The genes are TRBV7-9 and TRBJ2-2; TRBD1 matches 8 bases. This receptor was identified in a human donor with HPV-associated anogenital cancer. The input for sequencing was blood, taken from a patient who underwent chemoradiotherapy. DNA of the CDR3: TGTGCCAGCAGACCGGACAGGGCCGGGGAGCTGTTTTTT. This codes for CASRPDRAGELFF.